These T cell receptor beta chains were read from a single sample in a study of immune characterization of retroperitoneal liposarcoma. Using its own MiXCR run on the PCR reads, TCRdb lists one record per CDR3 protein. The sample carries 9,500 to 14,000 distinct CDR3 sequences, about a quarter recorded once. Sequencing was carried out using tumor tissue. The receptors were sampled from a female donor with retroperitoneal liposarcoma. The CDR3 runs from the conserved cysteine through the conserved F or W.

TRBV12-3/TRBV12-4,CASSLGGGMNTEAFF
TRBV6-1,CASTINYEQYF
TRBV6-1,CASTFLYEQYF
TRBV27,CASSWVGGLPYEQYF
TRBV4-1,CASSRLLTGGLYNEQYF
TRBV27,CASSFLGTKDQPQHF
TRBV7-6,CASSRGTSQETQYF
TRBV5-1,CASSTGLAATDTQYF
TRBV6-1,CASSLYRDAWETQFF
TRBV12-3/TRBV12-4,CASTPSGGAVETQFF
TRBV11-2,CASSFSMGGEQYF
TRBV6-8,CASILAGGTDTQYF
TRBV6-1,CASSEGGTSSIDF
TRBV12-3/TRBV12-4,CASSPDPLNTEAFF
TRBV7-2,CASSFGGLGNEQFF
TRBV6-1,CASRPVFLRERGDNNEQFF
TRBV25-1,CASSTQAGEQYF
TRBV12-3/TRBV12-4,CASSLLSGRNEQYF
TRBV7-2,CASSQTGGASYGYTF
TRBV11-1,CASSNRKQGARYNEQFF
TRBV6-6,CASSYRTGGGSPLHF
TRBV27,CASSPRTSGETQYF
TRBV7-2,CASSVGQLTSSYNSPLHF
TRBV7-2,CASSLGTGFYNEQFF
TRBV6-8,CASSVPRDRLQETQFF
TRBV25-1,CASSESGYGETQYF
TRBV19,CASSPSRDRGGYEQYF
TRBV6-1,CASRRGRPDQPQHF
TRBV11-3,CASSPTSGFTDTQYF
TRBV27,CASSVRGKEYEQFF
TRBV7-6,CASSSHKGDNEQFF
TRBV6-1,CASSRTGTRGDYEQYF
TRBV12-3/TRBV12-4,CASRQADNSPLHF
TRBV10-1,CASGGVGTGELFF
TRBV7-3,CASSEGTSVDNEQYF
TRBV6-6,CASSYDSSGGAGEQYF
TRBV7-2,CASSPNLAGGRETQYF
TRBV6-1,CASRWGYNEQFF
TRBV6-1,CASPRTGQDTQYF
TRBV11-2,CASSLRAGTGGLSFSYEQYF
TRBV12-3/TRBV12-4,CASTAAGAYEQFF
TRBV6-1,CASSVSSGYEQYF
TRBV6-1,CASRMDGTDTQYF
TRBV6-1,CASSYGESSYNSPLHF
TRBV6-1,CASSKTGQGDTEAFF
TRBV6-6,CASSYDIVPSAYGYTF
TRBV6-1,CASLGTGGGYEQFF
TRBV10-2,CASRAGGETQFF
TRBV27,CATGQGALYEQYF
TRBV10-2,CASSGGTGAYEQYF
TRBV5-4,CASSLNSNSPLHF
TRBV7-2,CASSFQAGGYEQYF
TRBV7-2,CASSPLGSGSSYNEQFF
TRBV6-1,CASTHRDKETQYF
TRBV6-1,CASSQGNQPQHF